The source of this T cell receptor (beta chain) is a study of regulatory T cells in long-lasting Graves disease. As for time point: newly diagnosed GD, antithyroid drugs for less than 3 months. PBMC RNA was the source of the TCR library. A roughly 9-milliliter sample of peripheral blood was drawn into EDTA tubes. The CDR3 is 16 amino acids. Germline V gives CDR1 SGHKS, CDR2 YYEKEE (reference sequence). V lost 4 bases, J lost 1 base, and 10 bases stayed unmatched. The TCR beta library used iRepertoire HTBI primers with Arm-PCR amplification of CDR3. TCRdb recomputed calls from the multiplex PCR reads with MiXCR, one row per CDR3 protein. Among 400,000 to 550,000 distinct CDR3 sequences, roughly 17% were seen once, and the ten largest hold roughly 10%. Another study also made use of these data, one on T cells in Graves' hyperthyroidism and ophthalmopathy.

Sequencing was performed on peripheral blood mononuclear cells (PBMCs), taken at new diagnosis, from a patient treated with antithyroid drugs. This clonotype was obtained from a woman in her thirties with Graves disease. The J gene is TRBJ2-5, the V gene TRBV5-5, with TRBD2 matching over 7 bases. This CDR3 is CASSRRAGDGQETQYF. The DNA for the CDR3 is TGTGCCAGCAGCCGTAGGGCGGGGGATGGCCAAGAGACCCAGTACTTC.